These 18 T cell receptor beta chains share one sample of origin, sequenced in a study of T cell responses to AZD1222 COVID-19 vaccine. This table comes from immunoSEQ multiplex PCR, and its TCRdb copy is limited to in-frame clones, with some not included. The sample yields tens of thousands of clones, more than 85% seen once. The source was peripheral blood, collected on day 0 of AZD1222 vaccination. These receptors all stem from an adult in good health.

The chain is built from TRBV19 and TRBJ2-2, with D uncertain. Germline values: CDR1 LNHDA, CDR2 SQIVND (reference sequence). V dropped 2 bases and J dropped 8 bases, with 12 bases sitting between them. The CDR3 contains 14 residues. Here the CDR3 DNA reads TGTGCCAGTAGTATACAGGAAGGAATGGGGGAGCTGTTTTTT. The encoded protein is CASSIQEGMGELFF.

The chain links TRBV6-5 to TRBJ1-2; 7 nucleotides align to TRBD1. Germline CDR1 and CDR2: MNHEY and SVGAGI. J lost 4 bases, V lost 6 bases, and 8 bases had no gene match. The CDR3 totals 14 residues. The CDR3 sequence: CASSGDSFFYGYTF. CDR3 nucleotide sequence: TGTGCCAGCAGCGGGGACAGCTTCTTCTATGGCTACACCTTC.

The chain combines TRBV30 with TRBJ2-3; no clear D. The CDR3 sequence is 12 residues long. The germline gives CDR1 GTSNPN, CDR2 SVGIG (reference sequence). Trimming removed 3 bases from V and 6 bases from J, with 10 bases in between. CDR3 amino acids: CAWRGVSDTQYF. CDR3 nucleotides: TGTGCCTGGAGGGGCGTGTCGGATACGCAGTATTTT.

This chain connects TRBV11-2 to TRBJ2-7; tentatively, D is TRBD1 (6 bases). Germline V gene sequence: CDR1 SGHAT, CDR2 FQNNGV. The CDR3 has 14 amino acids. V lost 4 bases and J 6 bases, leaving 16 bases between the germline ends. The CDR3 DNA sequence: TGTGCCAGCAGCTCCTTTCAGGGACAAGGCGAGCAGTACTTC. Translated: CASSSFQGQGEQYF.

A word on this clone: A read error is possible here, since a much larger clone lies one base away. Additional DNA sequences in this sample encode the identical CDR3. The chain couples TRBV15 to TRBJ1-1; no reliable D call. This CDR3 comprises 12 residues. Germline lookup yields CDR1 LNHNV and CDR2 YYDKDF (reference sequence). With 1 base removed from V and 5 bases from J, the gap between germline ends came to 5 bases. The CDR3 DNA reads TGTGCCACCAGCAGAGGAGGGACTGAAGCTTTCTTT. Translating it yields CATSRGGTEAFF.

The chain employs TRBV18 and TRBJ2-3; no firm D call. CDR3 length: 14 amino acids. CDR1 and CDR2 from the germline V gene are KGHSH and LQKENI. V gave up 3 bases and J gave up 0 bases, with 7 bases separating them. CDR3 region: CASSPPPSTDTQYF. The CDR3 bases are TGTGCCAGCTCACCGCCCCCTAGCACAGATACGCAGTATTTT.

J is TRBJ2-3 and V is TRBV9, with TRBD2 identical over 8 bases. Trimming took 3 bases from V and 2 from J; bases not matched to a gene: 11. The CDR3 is 17 residues long. CDR1 SGDLS and CDR2 YYNGEE come from the germline V gene. CDR3 in amino acids: CASSAEVGGAPTDTQYF. As DNA, the CDR3 is TGTGCCAGCAGCGCAGAGGTCGGGGGGGCACCCACAGATACGCAGTATTTT.

The chain has TRBV28 and TRBJ1-4; D unresolved. Germline V gives CDR1 MDHEN, CDR2 SYDVKM. CDR3 size: 15 residues. V lost 10 bases, J lost 0 bases, and 15 bases lay in between. The CDR3 loop is CATDLISATNEKLFF. For the CDR3, the DNA is TGTGCCACGGACTTAATTAGCGCAACTAATGAAAAACTGTTTTTT.

The chain is built from TRBV7-9 and TRBJ2-5, with a tentative D call TRBD1 (6 bases). This CDR3 comprises 11 residues. From germline, CDR1 is SEHNR and CDR2 FQNEAQ (reference sequence). Trimming left V 3 bases short and J 9 bases short, with 8 bases between. This CDR3 reads CASSFGQPQYF. CDR3 DNA sequence: TGTGCCAGCAGCTTCGGACAGCCCCAGTACTTC.

The chain joins TRBV11-2 to TRBJ1-2; D is ambiguous. CDR1 is SGHAT, CDR2 FQNNGV, per germline. V gave up 1 base and J gave up 0 bases, with 6 bases separating them. This CDR3 region has 14 residues. CDR3 sequence (DNA): TGTGCCAGCAGCTTAGTGGGTCCTAACTATGGCTACACCTTC. It codes for CASSLVGPNYGYTF.

This chain joins TRBV12-3 or TRBV12-4 and TRBJ2-7, with a weak D call TRBD2 (7 bases). V was pared by 4 bases and J by 2 bases, with 9 bases between. CDR3 length equals 13 residues. The CDR3 DNA follows: TGTGCCAGCAGTTGGGGGGGCACCTACGAGCAGTACTTC. This encodes CASSWGGTYEQYF.

This chain joins TRBV29-1 and TRBJ1-2, with D tentatively TRBD1 (6 bases). Deletions cut 0 bases from V and 2 bases from J, with 7 bases between. CDR1 is SQVTM and CDR2 is ANQGSEA in the germline V gene. The CDR3 extends over 13 amino acids. CDR3 residues: CSVEDGQNYGYTF. DNA of the CDR3: TGCAGCGTTGAAGATGGACAGAACTATGGCTACACCTTC.

The rearrangement links TRBV7-6 to TRBJ1-3, with 12 bases fitting TRBD1. J was trimmed by 8 bases and V by 0 bases; bases with no gene match: 5. CDR3 size: 16 residues. CDR1 is SGHVS and CDR2 is FNYEAQ in the germline V gene. CDR3 in DNA: TGTGCCAGCAGCTTAGCGGGACAGGGGGCAGCGGACACCATATATTTT. Its translation: CASSLAGQGAADTIYF.

The chain joins TRBV2 to TRBJ1-5, with 9 bases lining up with TRBD1. This CDR3 region has 16 residues. The germline gives CDR1 SNHLY, CDR2 FYNNEI. Germline trimming cut 6 bases from V and 1 base from J; bases unmatched to any gene: 7. The CDR3 sequence: CASSESGQGSNQPQHF. In nucleotides, the CDR3 is TGTGCCAGCAGCGAAAGTGGACAGGGGAGCAATCAGCCCCAGCATTTT.

The chain recombines TRBV28 with TRBJ2-7, with TRBD1 matching over 8 bases. CDR3 size: 14 residues. The germline V gene encodes CDR1 MDHEN and CDR2 SYDVKM. Germline trimming cut 6 bases from V and 8 bases from J; bases unmatched to any gene: 12. The CDR3 region is CASRPGQGHTKQYF. The CDR3 nucleotides read TGTGCCAGCAGACCCGGACAGGGTCATACTAAGCAGTACTTC.

The CDR3 region is CASSPGPASSYNSPLHF. CDR3 sequence (DNA): TGTGCCAGTAGTCCCGGGCCTGCGAGCTCCTATAATTCACCCCTCCACTTT. V gene TRBV19 combines with J gene TRBJ1-6; no reliable D call. The CDR3 totals 17 residues. CDR1 is LNHDA, CDR2 SQIVND, per germline (reference sequence). V lost 5 bases and J 0 bases, leaving 14 bases between the germline ends.

V usage is TRBV6-2 or TRBV6-3 and J usage is TRBJ2-7, with D hard to call. V was clipped by 4 bases and J by 0 bases, with 16 bases between them. The CDR3 covers 16 residues. Germline V gene lookup returns CDR1 MNHEY and CDR2 SVGEGT. The CDR3 sequence is CASSFSSTMSSYEQYF. CDR3 nucleotide sequence: TGTGCCAGCAGTTTCTCTTCCACCATGAGCTCCTACGAGCAGTACTTC.

This sequence joins TRBV2 and TRBJ2-1; D is uncertain. Trimming took 4 bases from V and 4 from J, leaving 8 bases between them. This CDR3 is 13 amino acids long. Looked up from germline, CDR1 is SNHLY and CDR2 is FYNNEI. CDR3 loop: CASSVSRYNEQFF. The CDR3 DNA is TGTGCCAGCAGTGTAAGCAGGTACAATGAGCAGTTCTTC.